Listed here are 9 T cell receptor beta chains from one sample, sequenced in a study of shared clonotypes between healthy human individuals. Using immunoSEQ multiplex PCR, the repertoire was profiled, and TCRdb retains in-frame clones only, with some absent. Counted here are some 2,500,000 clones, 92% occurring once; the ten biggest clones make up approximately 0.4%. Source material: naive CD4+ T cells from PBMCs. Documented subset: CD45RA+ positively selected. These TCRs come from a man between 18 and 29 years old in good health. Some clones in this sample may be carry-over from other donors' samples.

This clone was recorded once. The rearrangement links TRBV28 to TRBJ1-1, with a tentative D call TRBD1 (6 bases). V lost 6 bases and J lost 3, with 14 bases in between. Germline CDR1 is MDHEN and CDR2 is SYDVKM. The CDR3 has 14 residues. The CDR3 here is CASRMGGRYTEAFF. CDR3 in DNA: TGTGCCAGCAGGATGGGGGGGCGGTACACTGAAGCTTTCTTT.

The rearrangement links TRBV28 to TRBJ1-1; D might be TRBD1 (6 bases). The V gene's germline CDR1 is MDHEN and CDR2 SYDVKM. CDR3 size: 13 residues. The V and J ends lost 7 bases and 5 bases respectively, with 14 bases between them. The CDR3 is CASKGGYGTEAFF. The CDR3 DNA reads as TGTGCCAGCAAGGGGGGATATGGGACTGAAGCTTTCTTT.

The DNA for the CDR3 is TGCAGTGGAATGGGCGGGAGCGGGGGGGAGACCCAGTACTTC. It yields the protein CSGMGGSGGETQYF. The chain recombines TRBV29-1 with TRBJ2-5, with 9 bases aligning to TRBD2. The CDR3 is 14 amino acids. CDR1 SQVTM and CDR2 ANQGSEA come from the germline V gene.

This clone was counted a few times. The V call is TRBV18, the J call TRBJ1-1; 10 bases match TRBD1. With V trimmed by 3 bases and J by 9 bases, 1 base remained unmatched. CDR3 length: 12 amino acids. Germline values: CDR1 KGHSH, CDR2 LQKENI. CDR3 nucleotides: TGTGCCAGCTCACCCGACAGGGGGCAAGCTTTCTTT. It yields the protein CASSPDRGQAFF. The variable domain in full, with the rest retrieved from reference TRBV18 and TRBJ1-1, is NAGVMQNPRHLVRRRGQEARLRCSPMKGHSHVYWYRQLPEEGLKFMVYLQKENIIDESGMPKERFSAEFPKEGPSILRIQQVVRGDSAAYFCASSPDRGQAFFGQGTRLTVV.

The DNA of the CDR3 is TGTGCCAGCTCACCCGACACGGGTGCCGAAAAACTGTTTTTT. As protein: CASSPDTGAEKLFF. This sequence joins TRBV18 and TRBJ1-4; no firm D call. The V end lost 3 bases, the J end lost 8 bases, and 13 bases lay between the germline ends. Per germline, CDR1 KGHSH and CDR2 LQKENI. This CDR3 region has 14 residues.

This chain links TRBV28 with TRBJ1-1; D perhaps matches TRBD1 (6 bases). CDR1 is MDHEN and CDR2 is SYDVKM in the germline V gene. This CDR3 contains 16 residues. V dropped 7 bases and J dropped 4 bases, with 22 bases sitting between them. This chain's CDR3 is CASTPGGLSGSTEAFF. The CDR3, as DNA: TGTGCCAGCACCCCTGGGGGGCTCTCGGGGAGCACTGAAGCTTTCTTT.

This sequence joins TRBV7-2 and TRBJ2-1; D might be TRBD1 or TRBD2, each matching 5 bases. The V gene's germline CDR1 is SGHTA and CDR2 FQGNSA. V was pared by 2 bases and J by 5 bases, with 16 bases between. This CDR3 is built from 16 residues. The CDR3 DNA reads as TGTGCCAGCAGCTTAACGGGGACCTTATCAAACAATGAGCAGTTCTTC. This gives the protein CASSLTGTLSNNEQFF.

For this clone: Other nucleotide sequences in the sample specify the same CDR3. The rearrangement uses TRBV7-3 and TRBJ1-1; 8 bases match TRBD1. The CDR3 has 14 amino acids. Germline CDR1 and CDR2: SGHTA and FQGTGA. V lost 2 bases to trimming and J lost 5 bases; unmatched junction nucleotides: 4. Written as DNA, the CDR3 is TGTGCCAGCAGCTTAGGGCAGGGGGCGACTGAAGCTTTCTTT. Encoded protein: CASSLGQGATEAFF.

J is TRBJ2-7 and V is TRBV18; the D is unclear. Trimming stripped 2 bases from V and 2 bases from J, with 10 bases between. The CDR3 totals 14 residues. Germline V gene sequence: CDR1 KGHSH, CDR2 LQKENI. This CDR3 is CASSPVRRAYEQYF. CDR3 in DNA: TGTGCCAGCTCACCAGTACGGAGAGCCTACGAGCAGTACTTC.